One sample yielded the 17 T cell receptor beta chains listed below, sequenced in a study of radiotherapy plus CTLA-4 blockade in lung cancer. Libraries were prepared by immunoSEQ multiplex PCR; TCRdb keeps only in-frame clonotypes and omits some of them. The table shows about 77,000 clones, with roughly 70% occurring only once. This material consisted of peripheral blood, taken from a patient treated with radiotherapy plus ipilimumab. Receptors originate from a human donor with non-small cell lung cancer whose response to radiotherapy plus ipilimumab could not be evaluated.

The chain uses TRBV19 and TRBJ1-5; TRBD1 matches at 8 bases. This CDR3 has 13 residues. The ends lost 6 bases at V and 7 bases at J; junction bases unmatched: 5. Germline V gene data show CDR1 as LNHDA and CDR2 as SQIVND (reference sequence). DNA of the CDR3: TGTGCCAGTAGCGACAGGGGCCGACAGCCCCAGCATTTT. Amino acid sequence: CASSDRGRQPQHF.

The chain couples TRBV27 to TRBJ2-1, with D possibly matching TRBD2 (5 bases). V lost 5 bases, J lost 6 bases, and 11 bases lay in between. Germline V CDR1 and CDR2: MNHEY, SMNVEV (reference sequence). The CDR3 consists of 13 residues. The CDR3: CASSPWTLNEQFF. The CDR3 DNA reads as TGTGCCAGCAGTCCCTGGACTCTCAATGAGCAGTTCTTC.

This CDR3 is CASSPTGGVDNEQFF. CDR3 DNA: TGTGCCAGCAGTCCTACAGGGGGTGTCGACAATGAGCAGTTCTTC. The V and J genes are TRBV7-9 and TRBJ2-1, with 8 bases matching TRBD1. The CDR3 loop spans 15 amino acids. Germline loops: CDR1 SEHNR, CDR2 FQNEAQ (reference sequence). The trim removed 6 bases at V and 5 bases at J, leaving 9 bases unmatched.

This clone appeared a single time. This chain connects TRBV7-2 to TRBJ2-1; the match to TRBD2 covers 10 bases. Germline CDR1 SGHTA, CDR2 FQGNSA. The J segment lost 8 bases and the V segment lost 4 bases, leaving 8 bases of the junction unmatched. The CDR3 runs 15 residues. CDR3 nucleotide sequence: TGTGCCAGCAGCTCTAGCGGGGGTGGTTTCTATGAGCAGTTCTTC. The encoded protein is CASSSSGGGFYEQFF.

CDR3 residues: CASSGQGANSNSPLHF. The DNA for the CDR3 is TGCGCCAGCAGTGGACAGGGGGCGAATTCCAATTCACCCCTCCACTTT. The chain recombines TRBV10-2 with TRBJ1-6; 10 bases line up with TRBD1. Germline CDR1 WSHSY, CDR2 SAAADI. V dropped 4 bases and J dropped 7; count of bases not matched to a gene: 7. CDR3 length: 16 residues.

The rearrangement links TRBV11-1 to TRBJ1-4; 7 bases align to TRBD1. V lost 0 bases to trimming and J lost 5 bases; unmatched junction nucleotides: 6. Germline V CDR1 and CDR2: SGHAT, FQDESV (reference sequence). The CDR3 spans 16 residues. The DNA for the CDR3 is TGTGCCAGCAGCTTAGCTTTGAGGGGGCGCAATGAAAAACTGTTTTTT. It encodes CASSLALRGRNEKLFF.

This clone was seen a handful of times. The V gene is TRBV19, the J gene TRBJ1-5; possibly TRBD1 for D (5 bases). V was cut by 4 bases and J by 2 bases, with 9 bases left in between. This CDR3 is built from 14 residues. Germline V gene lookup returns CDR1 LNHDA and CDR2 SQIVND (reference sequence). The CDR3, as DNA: TGTGCCAGTAGTAGCTTAGGGGGCAATCAGCCCCAGCATTTT. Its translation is CASSSLGGNQPQHF.

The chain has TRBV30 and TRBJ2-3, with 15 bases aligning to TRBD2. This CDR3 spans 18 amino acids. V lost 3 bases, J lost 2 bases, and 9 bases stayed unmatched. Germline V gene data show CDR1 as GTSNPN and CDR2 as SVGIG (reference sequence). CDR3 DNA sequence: TGTGCCTGGAGAGGGACTAGCGGGAGGAATTTGGTCACAGATACGCAGTATTTT. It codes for CAWRGTSGRNLVTDTQYF.

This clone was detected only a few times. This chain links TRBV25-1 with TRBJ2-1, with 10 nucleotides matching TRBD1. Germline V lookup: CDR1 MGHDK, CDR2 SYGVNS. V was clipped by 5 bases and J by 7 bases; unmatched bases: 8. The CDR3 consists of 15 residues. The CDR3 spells CASSKTRQGANEQFF. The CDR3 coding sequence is TGTGCCAGCAGTAAGACCCGACAGGGGGCGAATGAGCAGTTCTTC.

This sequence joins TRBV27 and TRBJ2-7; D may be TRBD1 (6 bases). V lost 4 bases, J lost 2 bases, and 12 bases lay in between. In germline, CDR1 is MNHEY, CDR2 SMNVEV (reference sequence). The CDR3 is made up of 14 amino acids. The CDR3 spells CASSSWDTTYEQYF. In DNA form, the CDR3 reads TGTGCCAGCAGTTCTTGGGACACCACCTACGAGCAGTACTTC.

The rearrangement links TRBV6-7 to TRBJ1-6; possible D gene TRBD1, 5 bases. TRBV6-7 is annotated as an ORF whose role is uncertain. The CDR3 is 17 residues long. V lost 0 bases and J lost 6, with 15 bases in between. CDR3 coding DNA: TGTGCCAGCAGTTACTCGAAGTTCGGGGGGTTTAATTCACCCCTCCACTTT. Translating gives CASSYSKFGGFNSPLHF.

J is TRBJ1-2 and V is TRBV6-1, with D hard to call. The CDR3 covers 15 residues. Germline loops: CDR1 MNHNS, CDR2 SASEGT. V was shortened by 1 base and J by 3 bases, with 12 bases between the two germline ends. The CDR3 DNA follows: TGTGCCAGCAGTGAAGACCCCGGGAGTGACTATGGCTACACCTTC. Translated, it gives CASSEDPGSDYGYTF.

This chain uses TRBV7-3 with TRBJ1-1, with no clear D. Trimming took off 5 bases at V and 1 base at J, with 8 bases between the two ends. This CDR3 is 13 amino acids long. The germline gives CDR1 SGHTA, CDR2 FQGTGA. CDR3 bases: TGTGCCAGCAGCCCCTCAGGGAACACTGAAGCTTTCTTT. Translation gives CASSPSGNTEAFF.

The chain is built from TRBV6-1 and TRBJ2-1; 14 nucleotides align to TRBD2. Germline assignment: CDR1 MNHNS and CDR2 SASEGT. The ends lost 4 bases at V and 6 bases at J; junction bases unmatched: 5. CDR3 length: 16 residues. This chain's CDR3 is CASSAGLAGGRNEQFF. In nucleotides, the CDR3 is TGTGCCAGCAGTGCAGGACTAGCGGGAGGACGCAATGAGCAGTTCTTC.

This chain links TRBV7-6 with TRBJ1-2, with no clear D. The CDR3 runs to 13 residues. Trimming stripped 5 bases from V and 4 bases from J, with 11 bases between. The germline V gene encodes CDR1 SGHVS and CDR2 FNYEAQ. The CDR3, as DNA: TGTGCCAGCAGCCCGACGGACTTCTATGGCTACACCTTC. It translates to CASSPTDFYGYTF.

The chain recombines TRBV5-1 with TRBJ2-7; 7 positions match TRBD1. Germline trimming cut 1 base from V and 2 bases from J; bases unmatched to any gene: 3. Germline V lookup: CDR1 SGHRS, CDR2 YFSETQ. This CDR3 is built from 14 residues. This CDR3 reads CASSLMTGPYEQYF. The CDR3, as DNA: TGCGCCAGCAGCTTGATGACAGGGCCCTACGAGCAGTACTTC. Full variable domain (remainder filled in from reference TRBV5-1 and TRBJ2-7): KAGVTQTPRYLIKTRGQQVTLSCSPISGHRSVSWYQQTPGQGLQFLFEYFSETQRNKGNFPGRFSGRQFSNSRSEMNVSTLELGDSALYLCASSLMTGPYEQYFGPGTRLTVT.

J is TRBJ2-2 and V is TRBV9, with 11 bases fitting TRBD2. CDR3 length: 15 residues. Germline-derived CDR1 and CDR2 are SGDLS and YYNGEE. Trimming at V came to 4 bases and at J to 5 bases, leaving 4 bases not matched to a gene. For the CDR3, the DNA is TGTGCCAGCAGCATTAGCGGGGGGGCGACCGGGGAGCTGTTTTTT. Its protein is CASSISGGATGELFF.